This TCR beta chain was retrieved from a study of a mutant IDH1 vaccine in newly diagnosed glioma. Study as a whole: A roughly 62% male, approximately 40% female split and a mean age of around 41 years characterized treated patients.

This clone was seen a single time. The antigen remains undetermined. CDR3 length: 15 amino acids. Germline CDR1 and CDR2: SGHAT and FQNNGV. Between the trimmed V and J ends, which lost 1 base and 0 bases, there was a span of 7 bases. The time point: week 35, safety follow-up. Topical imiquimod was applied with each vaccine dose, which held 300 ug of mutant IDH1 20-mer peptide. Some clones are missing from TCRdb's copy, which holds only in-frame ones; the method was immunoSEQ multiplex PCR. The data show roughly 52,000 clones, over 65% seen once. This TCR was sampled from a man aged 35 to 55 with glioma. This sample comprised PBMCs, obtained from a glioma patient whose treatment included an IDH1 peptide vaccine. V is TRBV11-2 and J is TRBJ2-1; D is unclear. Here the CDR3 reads CASSLGLSSYNEQFF. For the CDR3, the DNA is TGTGCCAGCAGCTTAGGACTCAGCTCCTACAATGAGCAGTTCTTC.